This T cell receptor (beta chain) was captured in a study of T cells in Graves' hyperthyroidism and ophthalmopathy. Newly diagnosed hyperthyroidism patients aged 18 to 65 years had disease lasting under 2 months. The study's findings and limits: Before onset, ophthalmopathy was predicted by the model a median approximately 6.7 months earlier.

Regarding this clonotype: The antigen is not known.

Amplification targeted TCR beta CDR3 regions from RNA transcripts. First-round RT-PCR targeting the TCR CDR3 was performed with the HTBI primer set. TCRdb fed the multiplex PCR reads into MiXCR, producing one record per CDR3 protein. Of approximately 640,000 distinct CDR3 sequences listed, 17% are singletons. Trimming removed 2 bases at V and 6 bases at J, with 14 bases between. The length of the CDR3 is 15 residues. Per the germline V gene, CDR1 is MNHEY and CDR2 is SVGEGT. The sequenced sample was blood. J is TRBJ2-1 and V is TRBV6-2 or TRBV6-3; unclear D gene. This sequence was found in a man aged 50 or older with Graves' hyperthyroidism. The CDR3 spells CASSYGRIQGNEQFF. The CDR3, as DNA: TGTGCCAGCAGTTACGGACGCATCCAAGGCAATGAGCAGTTCTTC.